This TCR beta chain was profiled in a study of T cells after somatic rescue of genetic block. Repertoires were generated with immunoSEQ multiplex PCR, while TCRdb's copy carries only in-frame clones and drops some. The sample has some 70,000 clones; approximately 90% are singletons. Trimming removed 0 bases from V and 0 bases from J, with 5 bases in between. Germline CDR1 reads LNHDA; CDR2 reads SQIVND (reference sequence). The CDR3 extends over 14 amino acids. The sample was peripheral blood mononuclear cells (PBMCs). The source of this sequence is a man aged 30-40 years. V and J are TRBV19 and TRBJ2-5, with D unresolved. The CDR3 DNA reads as TGTGCCAGTAGTATAGACAGGAACCAAGAGACCCAGTACTTC. Translating it yields CASSIDRNQETQYF.